A single sample is the source of the 23 T cell receptor beta chains below, sequenced in a study of cytomegalovirus exposure and HLA in healthy donors. Use of 60 Vbeta and 13 Jbeta primers characterized the PCR. Assay: immunoSEQ multiplex PCR; the TCRdb copy retains only in-frame clones and omits some. The sample carries 150,000 to 200,000 clones, around 80% recorded once. The specimen was PBMCs. Every receptor here comes from a girl between 5 and 17 years old in good health and CMV-seropositive.

This clone was picked up a small number of times. The chain combines TRBV5-1 with TRBJ2-2; 9 nucleotides line up with TRBD1. Germline-derived CDR1 and CDR2 are SGHRS and YFSETQ. The CDR3 extends over 14 amino acids. Trimming removed 6 bases from V and 8 bases from J; junction bases left unmatched: 8. CDR3 nucleotides: TGCGCCAGCACCCCACAGGGGGCGGAGGGGGAGCTGTTTTTT. Translated: CASTPQGAEGELFF. Drawing the rest from reference TRBV5-1 and TRBJ2-2, the complete variable domain is KAGVTQTPRYLIKTRGQQVTLSCSPISGHRSVSWYQQTPGQGLQFLFEYFSETQRNKGNFPGRFSGRQFSNSRSEMNVSTLELGDSALYLCASTPQGAEGELFFGEGSRLTVL.

The chain joins TRBV19 to TRBJ2-3; 9 bases fit TRBD1. The junction had 0 bases not matched to a gene; V was cut back by 6 bases and J by 5 bases. CDR1 is LNHDA, CDR2 SQIVND, per germline (reference sequence). The CDR3 is 12 amino acids. In nucleotides, the CDR3 is TGTGCCAGTAGGACAGGGGGAGATACGCAGTATTTT. Translation: CASRTGGDTQYF.

This clone appeared once. The V call is TRBV18, the J call TRBJ1-4; D possibly corresponds to TRBD1 (5 bases). Germline CDR1 KGHSH, CDR2 LQKENI. The CDR3 covers 15 residues. Trimming shortened V by 6 bases and J by 7 bases, and 18 bases separated the two germline ends. The CDR3 sequence is CASSGPGGGGEKLFF. The CDR3, as DNA: TGTGCCAGCTCGGGGCCGGGAGGCGGTGGTGAAAAACTGTTTTTT.

J is TRBJ2-3 and V is TRBV18, with 7 nucleotides matching TRBD1. CDR3 size: 16 residues. Trimming removed 2 bases from V and 5 bases from J; junction bases left unmatched: 10. In germline, CDR1 is KGHSH, CDR2 LQKENI. CDR3 nucleotide sequence: TGTGCCAGCTCACCAAAAGACAGGGATATCAGAGATACGCAGTATTTT. Translation: CASSPKDRDIRDTQYF.

The chain links TRBV30 to TRBJ2-1, with TRBD2 identical over 12 bases. The V gene's germline CDR1 is GTSNPN and CDR2 SVGIG (reference sequence). The CDR3 covers 13 residues. The CDR3 loop is CGAGLAGNNEQFF. The CDR3 DNA reads as TGTGGCGCCGGACTAGCGGGGAACAATGAGCAGTTCTTC.

The chain carries TRBV5-4 and TRBJ1-2, with 8 bases matching TRBD1. Germline CDR1 is SGHNT and CDR2 is YYREEE (reference sequence). CDR3 length equals 12 residues. With V trimmed by 9 bases and J by 5 bases, 6 bases remained unmatched. This chain's CDR3 is CATDRGSYGYTF. The CDR3 DNA is TGTGCCACTGACAGGGGTTCGTATGGCTACACCTTC. Complete variable domain (other parts from reference TRBV5-4 and TRBJ1-2): ETGVTQSPTHLIKTRGQQVTLRCSSQSGHNTVSWYQQALGQGPQFIFQYYREEENGRGNFPPRFSGLQFPNYSSELNVNALELDDSALYLCATDRGSYGYTFGSGTRLTVV.

This CDR3 is CASSFSARNTIYF. The CDR3 nucleotides are TGTGCCAGCAGCTTCTCCGCTAGAAACACCATATATTTT. The chain combines TRBV7-2 with TRBJ1-3; D is uncertain. Germline CDR1 reads SGHTA; CDR2 reads FQGNSA. CDR3 length: 13 residues. The V end was cut by 3 bases, the J end by 5 bases, with 8 bases between.

This clone was detected a few times. The chain has TRBV5-1 and TRBJ1-1; 8 bases align to TRBD1. Germline V gives CDR1 SGHRS, CDR2 YFSETQ. The CDR3 covers 16 residues. J gave up 4 bases and V 4 bases, and 12 bases lay outside the gene matches. The CDR3 DNA reads as TGCGCCAGCAGCCCTTCTCCTGGACAGGGCGGCACTGAAGCTTTCTTT. It encodes CASSPSPGQGGTEAFF.

The chain couples TRBV14 to TRBJ2-3; D gene uncertain. The CDR3 runs 14 residues. Trimming stripped 1 base from V and 4 bases from J, with 9 bases between. CDR1 and CDR2 from the germline V gene are SGHDN and FVKESK. CDR3 sequence: CASSQADYSDTQYF. CDR3 in DNA: TGTGCCAGCAGCCAAGCCGATTACTCAGATACGCAGTATTTT.

The chain links TRBV15 to TRBJ1-5, with TRBD1 as a possible D gene (6 bases). The CDR3 contains 13 residues. Trimming removed 8 bases at V and 5 bases at J, with 13 bases between. Germline V gene data show CDR1 as LNHNV and CDR2 as YYDKDF (reference sequence). The CDR3 DNA is TGTGCCACCTCCGGACAGTCGGATCAGCCCCAGCATTTT. Protein: CATSGQSDQPQHF.

V usage is TRBV5-1 and J usage is TRBJ2-6; 8 nucleotides match TRBD1. CDR3 length: 18 residues. Losses at the gene ends were 2 bases for V and 1 base for J; bases not matched to a gene: 8. CDR1 and CDR2 (germline): SGHRS, YFSETQ. CDR3 sequence (DNA): TGCGCCAGCAGCTTCCTCGGACAGGGTACTTCTGGGGCCAACGTCCTGACTTTC. Its protein is CASSFLGQGTSGANVLTF.

This chain uses TRBV2 with TRBJ1-1; a weak D match, TRBD1 (5 bases). Trimming removed 6 bases at V and 4 bases at J, with 15 bases between. Germline CDR1 SNHLY, CDR2 FYNNEI. This CDR3 contains 14 residues. Here the CDR3 DNA reads TGTGCCAGCAGCTGGACATTGACTGGCACTGAAGCTTTCTTT. This sequence encodes CASSWTLTGTEAFF.

The chain joins TRBV6-6 to TRBJ1-5; the match to TRBD1 covers 7 bases. This CDR3 is built from 14 residues. Per germline, CDR1 MNHNY and CDR2 SVGAGI (reference sequence). The ends lost 7 bases at V and 3 bases at J; junction bases unmatched: 6. The CDR3 region has the DNA TGTGCCAGCACCCTGGACAGGCCCAATCAGCCCCAGCATTTT. It is translated as CASTLDRPNQPQHF.

J is TRBJ2-1 and V is TRBV4-3; 7 bases are a match to TRBD1. Germline assignment: CDR1 LGHNA and CDR2 YSLEER. Trimming cost V 0 bases and J 11 bases; bases outside gene matches: 4. The CDR3 covers 13 residues. CDR3 region: CASSQDLTGKQFF. As DNA, the CDR3 is TGCGCCAGCAGCCAAGATCTGACAGGGAAGCAGTTCTTC.

This sequence joins TRBV7-9 and TRBJ2-7, with TRBD1 matching over 7 bases. Germline V gene lookup returns CDR1 SEHNR and CDR2 FQNEAQ (reference sequence). The CDR3 covers 15 residues. V gave up 1 base and J gave up 1 base; unmatched junction bases: 4. In DNA, the CDR3 is TGTGCCAGCAGCTTAGTAGGGACAGCATCCTACGAGCAGTACTTC. Translating gives CASSLVGTASYEQYF.

The chain couples TRBV6-5 to TRBJ2-7; TRBD2 matches 8 bases. Germline V CDR1 and CDR2: MNHEY, SVGAGI. V trimming: 5 bases; J trimming: 4 bases; junction bases outside the gene matches: 10. The CDR3 is 15 amino acids. Here the CDR3 DNA reads TGTGCCAGCAGTCCTGTCGGGGGGGGCGTGTACGAGCAGTACTTC. Translated: CASSPVGGGVYEQYF.

V is TRBV6-6 and J is TRBJ1-2; D may be TRBD1 (5 bases). V was pared by 9 bases and J by 2 bases, with 19 bases between. The CDR3 covers 15 residues. Germline loops: CDR1 MNHNY, CDR2 SVGAGI (reference sequence). CDR3 loop: CASTPIPRVNYGYTF. CDR3 bases: TGTGCCAGTACCCCCATACCCAGGGTGAACTATGGCTACACCTTC.

The rearrangement joins TRBV30 to TRBJ2-5; 7 positions match TRBD1. This CDR3 is built from 13 residues. Germline CDR1 reads GTSNPN; CDR2 reads SVGIG (reference sequence). V lost 6 bases to trimming and J lost 2 bases; unmatched junction nucleotides: 6. The chain's CDR3 is CACSAGGQETQYF. The CDR3 nucleotides are TGTGCCTGCTCGGCAGGGGGACAAGAGACCCAGTACTTC.

CDR3 sequence: CASTVGQYSYEQYF. Written as DNA, the CDR3 is TGCGCCAGTACTGTGGGGCAATACTCCTACGAGCAGTACTTC. The chain combines TRBV5-1 with TRBJ2-7, with D possibly matching TRBD1 (5 bases). This CDR3 comprises 14 residues. Germline assignment: CDR1 SGHRS and CDR2 YFSETQ. V shed 8 bases and J shed 0 bases, with 15 bases lying between them.

This chain links TRBV7-8 with TRBJ2-7; possible D gene TRBD2, 6 bases. The CDR3 is 16 residues long. CDR1 is SGHVS and CDR2 is FQNEAQ in the germline V gene. The V and J ends lost 7 bases and 2 bases respectively, with 21 bases between them. For the CDR3, the DNA is TGTGCCAGCACCTCTCGGGGGTCCGTCGATACCTACGAGCAGTACTTC. Translated: CASTSRGSVDTYEQYF. The full variable domain, in which reference TRBV7-8 and TRBJ2-7 provide the parts outside the CDR3, is GAGVSQSPRYKVAKRGQDVALRCDPISGHVSLFWYQQALGQGPEFLTYFQNEAQLDKSGLPSDRFFAERPEGSVSTLKIQRTQQEDSAVYLCASTSRGSVDTYEQYFGPGTRLTVT.

This clone has just a few counts. This chain uses TRBV27 with TRBJ2-3, with 8 bases fitting TRBD2. V lost 4 bases to trimming and J lost 4 bases; unmatched junction nucleotides: 4. CDR3 length equals 14 residues. Germline V lookup: CDR1 MNHEY, CDR2 SMNVEV (reference sequence). CDR3 bases: TGTGCCAGCAGTTCTAGCGGGCTGGCAGATACGCAGTATTTT. This translates into CASSSSGLADTQYF.

V usage is TRBV25-1 and J usage is TRBJ1-2; D is perhaps TRBD1 (6 bases). The length of the CDR3 is 17 residues. Deletions cut 3 bases from V and 5 bases from J, with 22 bases between. From germline, CDR1 is MGHDK and CDR2 SYGVNS. The CDR3 nucleotides are TGTGCCAGCAGTGAGGATGATCGGAGAGGGAGGGGGTATGGCTACACCTTC. It encodes CASSEDDRRGRGYGYTF.

The rearrangement joins TRBV21-1 to TRBJ1-1; TRBD1, as called in the table, went unchecked against the DNA. TRBV21-1 is classified as a pseudogene. The CDR3 contains 17 residues. CDR3 sequence: CASPEGGQGAVNTEAFF. CDR3 sequence (DNA): TGTGCCAGCCCGGAGGGGGGACAGGGGGCGGTGAACACTGAAGCTTTCTTT.